This TCR beta chain was captured by sequencing in a study of blood T cell repertoires in COVID-19. Study information: Collection of acute and convalescent COVID-19 samples took place in the United States, Italy and Spain. PBMCs, B-cell-depleted T cells, or T cells were the source of the cDNA or gDNA that made up the material.

This clone was recorded a few times. Per the study methods: Scientists estimated how many nucleated cells there were by amplifying reference gene primers. TCRdb's table, derived via immunoSEQ multiplex PCR, lists solely in-frame clones and lacks some. V, J and clone size derive from that table, while D and trimming were established from the DNA sequence. The repertoire includes around 250,000 clones, 70% to 85% of them detected once, and 1.9% sits in the top ten. The CDR3 contains 12 residues. V trimming: 5 bases; J trimming: 7 bases; junction bases outside the gene matches: 5. Germline loops: CDR1 MNHEY, CDR2 SVGAGI.

The chain couples TRBV6-5 to TRBJ2-7, with TRBD1 matching 7 bases. The specimen sequenced was peripheral blood. The TCR sequence derives from an elderly woman with acute or convalescent COVID-19. CDR3: CASSQQGWEQYF. The CDR3 DNA follows: TGTGCCAGCAGTCAACAGGGGTGGGAGCAGTACTTC.